These T cell receptor beta chains were read from a single sample in a study of cytomegalovirus exposure and HLA in healthy donors. Produced via immunoSEQ multiplex PCR; TCRdb's table is partial and in-frame only. The data contain about 84,000 clones, more than 50% of them singletons. The sample was PBMCs. Receptor source: a woman in her forties in good health and CMV-seropositive. CDR3s include the opening cysteine and the closing phenylalanine or tryptophan. D genes are given only for firm matches. Only part of the rows carry a size: once, few, many, or a class if the clone is expanded.

j_gene | abundance | d_gene | v_gene | CDR3aa | CDR3nt
TRBJ1-1 | few | - | TRBV5-4 | CASSLGGADTEAFF | TGTGCCAGCAGCTTAGGCGGGGCGGACACTGAAGCTTTCTTT
TRBJ2-3 | few | TRBD2 | TRBV6-4 | CASSPGLQDTQYF | TGTGCCAGCAGTCCGGGACTACAAGATACGCAGTATTTT
TRBJ1-4 | - | TRBD1 | TRBV6-9 | CASSGARQGAYTPTNEKLFF | TGTGCCAGCAGTGGGGCCCGACAGGGGGCCTACACCCCAACTAATGAAAAACTGTTTTTT
TRBJ2-1 | - | TRBD1 | TRBV27 | CASTISGTGSYNEQFF | TGTGCCAGCACCATTTCCGGGACAGGGTCCTACAATGAGCAGTTCTTC
TRBJ2-7 | - | TRBD1 | TRBV27 | CASSLCFRGTGCDYEQYF | TGTGCCAGCAGTTTATGTTTTAGGGGGACAGGTTGTGACTACGAGCAGTACTTC
TRBJ2-7 | once | - | TRBV7-9 | CASSPYAYEQYF | TGTGCCAGCAGCCCCTATGCCTACGAGCAGTACTTC
TRBJ2-2 | - | - | TRBV14 | CASSQGGANTGELFF | TGTGCCAGCAGCCAGGGTGGGGCTAACACCGGGGAGCTGTTTTTT
TRBJ2-7 | - | - | TRBV15 | CATSREADSSNSYEQYF | TGTGCCACCAGCAGAGAAGCCGACTCATCAAACTCCTACGAGCAGTACTTC
TRBJ2-7 | - | - | TRBV29-1 | CSAGGEPYEQYF | TGCAGCGCCGGCGGGGAGCCCTACGAGCAGTACTTC
TRBJ1-5 | once | TRBD1 | TRBV9 | CASSASTRTGFNQPQHF | TGTGCCAGCAGCGCCAGTACGAGGACAGGATTCAATCAGCCCCAGCATTTT
TRBJ2-1 | - | TRBD2 | TRBV9 | CASSVGGLAGLNEQFF | TGTGCCAGCAGCGTAGGGGGACTAGCGGGATTAAATGAGCAGTTCTTC
TRBJ2-1 | few | TRBD2 | TRBV18 | CASSQNDLAGAHNEQFF | TGTGCCAGCTCACAGAACGACCTAGCGGGGGCCCACAATGAGCAGTTCTTC
TRBJ1-2 | - | - | TRBV11-2 | CASSLGHLQGGYTF | TGTGCCAGCAGCTTAGGGCACCTCCAGGGGGGCTACACCTTC
TRBJ1-2 | - | - | TRBV30 | CAWSASPGYTF | TGTGCCTGGAGTGCCTCTCCTGGCTACACCTTC
TRBJ1-4 | medium-sized | - | TRBV14 | CASSQIFAGTNEKLFF | TGTGCCAGCAGCCAAATATTCGCAGGAACTAATGAAAAACTGTTTTTT
TRBJ1-2 | many | TRBD1 | TRBV6-5 | CASTLDRGHRGYTF | TGTGCCAGCACTTTGGACAGGGGGCATCGCGGCTACACCTTC
TRBJ1-5 | once | - | TRBV5-6 | CASSFWAGASNQPQHF | TGTGCCAGCAGCTTTTGGGCTGGTGCCAGCAATCAGCCCCAGCATTTT
TRBJ2-3 | - | - | TRBV20-1 | CSAVPRDTQYF | TGCAGTGCTGTACCTCGGGATACGCAGTATTTT
TRBJ1-5 | once | TRBD1 | TRBV30 | CAWSPPGGTQPQHF | TGTGCCTGGAGTCCTCCAGGGGGCACTCAGCCCCAGCATTTT
TRBJ2-7 | - | - | TRBV7-2 | CASSRTGTSAEVKYF | TGTGCCAGCAGCCGAACCGGGACATCAGCGGAGGTAAAGTACTTC
TRBJ2-7 | - | - | TRBV5-4 | CASSPGGRGREQYF | TGTGCCAGCAGCCCCGGGGGTAGAGGGCGCGAGCAGTACTTC
TRBJ1-5 | - | TRBD1 | TRBV6-1 | CASSGRDSQPYSNQPQHF | TGTGCCAGCAGTGGCCGGGACAGCCAGCCTTATAGCAATCAGCCCCAGCATTTT
TRBJ1-4 | - | - | TRBV5-6 | CASSFWRGSEKLFF | TGTGCCAGCAGCTTTTGGAGGGGTTCCGAAAAACTGTTTTTT
TRBJ1-4 | - | - | TRBV7-7 | CASPRVNEKLFF | TGTGCCAGTCCCCGGGTGAATGAAAAACTGTTTTTT
TRBJ2-7 | once | - | TRBV9 | CASSVDGSSYEQYF | TGTGCCAGCAGCGTAGATGGGAGCTCCTACGAGCAGTACTTC
TRBJ2-1 | - | - | TRBV30 | CAWSRLGVSYNEQFF | TGTGCCTGGAGTAGGTTAGGAGTATCGTACAATGAGCAGTTCTTC
TRBJ2-2 | - | TRBD2 | TRBV10-3 | CAISVGGSTGELFF | TGTGCCATCAGTGTCGGGGGGTCCACCGGGGAGCTGTTTTTT
TRBJ1-5 | - | - | TRBV6-5 | CASSYSAYQPQHF | TGTGCCAGCAGTTACTCAGCTTATCAGCCCCAGCATTTT
TRBJ1-6 | - | - | TRBV6-4 | CASSDSQVPLIRRFLHF | TGTGCCAGCAGTGACTCTCAGGTACCCCTGATCAGGCGATTTCTCCACTTT
TRBJ1-4 | few | TRBD1 | TRBV28 | CASSSGQGTEKLFF | TGTGCCAGCAGTTCAGGACAGGGAACTGAAAAACTGTTTTTT
TRBJ1-1 | - | - | TRBV28 | CASSLVGGSLVWTEAFF | TGTGCCAGCAGTTTAGTGGGGGGATCTCTGGTTTGGACTGAAGCTTTCTTT
TRBJ1-1 | - | - | TRBV15 | CATSREGGSGPEAFF | TGTGCCACCAGCAGAGAGGGGGGATCGGGCCCTGAAGCTTTCTTT
TRBJ2-3 | - | TRBD2 | TRBV18 | CASCGLAGGTDTQYF | TGTGCCAGCTGCGGGTTAGCGGGAGGAACAGATACGCAGTATTTT
TRBJ2-3 | - | TRBD2 | TRBV13 | CASSPKTSGGDTQYF | TGTGCCAGCAGCCCGAAGACTAGCGGGGGAGATACGCAGTATTTT
TRBJ1-1 | - | - | TRBV28 | CASRSGPGFSTEAFF | TGTGCCAGCAGATCTGGACCGGGGTTCAGCACTGAAGCTTTCTTT
TRBJ2-5 | - | - | TRBV4-3 | CASSQESWLVETQYF | TGCGCCAGCAGCCAAGAAAGTTGGTTAGTGGAGACCCAGTACTTC
TRBJ2-1 | - | TRBD2 | TRBV7-9 | CASSWGLAVNEQFF | TGTGCCAGCAGCTGGGGACTAGCGGTTAATGAGCAGTTCTTC
TRBJ1-3 | - | - | TRBV6-5 | CASSHRAPGNTIYF | TGTGCCAGCAGTCACAGGGCTCCTGGAAACACCATATATTTT
TRBJ1-1 | - | - | TRBV29-1 | CSVGSGNTEAFF | TGCAGCGTGGGTAGCGGGAACACTGAAGCTTTCTTT
TRBJ2-1 | few | TRBD2 | TRBV7-9 | CASMERESDEQFF | TGTGCCAGCATGGAGCGGGAGTCCGATGAGCAGTTCTTC
TRBJ2-7 | - | - | TRBV29-1 | CSVQSTRYPFEQYF | TGCAGCGTTCAAAGCACGAGGTACCCCTTCGAGCAGTACTTC